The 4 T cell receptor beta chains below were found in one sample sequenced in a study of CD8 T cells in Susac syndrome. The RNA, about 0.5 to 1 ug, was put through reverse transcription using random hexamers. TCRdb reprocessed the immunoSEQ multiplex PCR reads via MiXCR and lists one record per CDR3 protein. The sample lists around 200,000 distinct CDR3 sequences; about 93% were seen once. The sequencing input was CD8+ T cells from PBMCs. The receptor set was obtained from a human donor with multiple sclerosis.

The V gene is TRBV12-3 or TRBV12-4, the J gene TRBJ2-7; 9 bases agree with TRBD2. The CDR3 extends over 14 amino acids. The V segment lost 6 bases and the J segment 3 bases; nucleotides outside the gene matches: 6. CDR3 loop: CASSRGLAIYEQYF. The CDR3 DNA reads TGTGCCAGCAGCCGAGGACTAGCGATCTACGAGCAGTACTTC.

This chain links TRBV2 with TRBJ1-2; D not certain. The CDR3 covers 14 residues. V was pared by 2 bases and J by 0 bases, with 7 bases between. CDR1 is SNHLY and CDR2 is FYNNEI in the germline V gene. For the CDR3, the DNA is TGTGCCAGCAGTGAATGGGGAGCTAACTATGGCTACACCTTC. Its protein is CASSEWGANYGYTF.

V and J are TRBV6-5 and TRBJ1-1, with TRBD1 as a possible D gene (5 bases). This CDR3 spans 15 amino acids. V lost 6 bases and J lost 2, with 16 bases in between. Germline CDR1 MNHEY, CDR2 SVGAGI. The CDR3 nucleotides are TGTGCCAGCAGCCTCACCCTTGGGGGAAACACTGAAGCTTTCTTT. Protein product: CASSLTLGGNTEAFF.

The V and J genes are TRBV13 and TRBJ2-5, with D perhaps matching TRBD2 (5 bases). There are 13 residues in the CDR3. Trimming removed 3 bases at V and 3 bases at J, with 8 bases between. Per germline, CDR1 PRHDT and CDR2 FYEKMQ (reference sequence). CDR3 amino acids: CASSFGREETQYF. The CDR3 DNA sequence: TGTGCCAGCAGCTTCGGGCGGGAAGAGACCCAGTACTTC.